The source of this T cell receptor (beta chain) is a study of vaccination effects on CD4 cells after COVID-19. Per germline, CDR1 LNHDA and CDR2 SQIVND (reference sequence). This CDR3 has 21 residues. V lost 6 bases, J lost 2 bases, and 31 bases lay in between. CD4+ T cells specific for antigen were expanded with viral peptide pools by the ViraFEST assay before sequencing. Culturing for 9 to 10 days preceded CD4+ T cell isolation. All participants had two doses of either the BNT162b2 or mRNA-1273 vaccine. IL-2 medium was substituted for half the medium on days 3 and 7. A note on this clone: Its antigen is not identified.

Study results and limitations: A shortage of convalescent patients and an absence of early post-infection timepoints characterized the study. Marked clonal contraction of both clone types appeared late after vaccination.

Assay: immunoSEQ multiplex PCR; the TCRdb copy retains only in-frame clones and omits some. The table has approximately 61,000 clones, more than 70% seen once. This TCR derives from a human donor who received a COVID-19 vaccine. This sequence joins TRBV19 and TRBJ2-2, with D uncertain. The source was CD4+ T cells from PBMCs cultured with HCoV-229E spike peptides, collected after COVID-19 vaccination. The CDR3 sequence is CASRYLSTNVRPFVNTGELFF. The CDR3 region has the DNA TGTGCCAGTAGATACCTCTCTACCAACGTGAGGCCGTTCGTTAACACCGGGGAGCTGTTTTTT.